The rows below give T cell receptor beta chains drawn from one sample of a study of T cells in Graves' hyperthyroidism and ophthalmopathy. MiXCR, applied by TCRdb to the multiplex PCR reads, yields one record per CDR3 protein. The sample carries about 740,000 distinct CDR3 sequences, approximately 14% recorded once. Sequenced input: blood. All receptors come from a woman aged 18-29 years with Graves' hyperthyroidism. CDR3s leave out the opening cysteine and the closing phenylalanine or tryptophan. A D gene is named only where the DNA matches it firmly.

J | D | V | CDR3
TRBJ2-1 | TRBD2 | TRBV9 | ASSTMGTSGGNEQF
TRBJ2-2 | . | TRBV5-1 | ASSLDLHGELF
TRBJ1-6 | . | TRBV7-9 | ASSPTYGRGFSPLH
TRBJ2-5 | . | TRBV27 | ASSPTPGGETQY
TRBJ2-3 | TRBD2 | TRBV3-1 | AGSQFGTSGRWADTQY
TRBJ2-7 | . | TRBV4-1 | ASSPRLGAYEQY
TRBJ2-1 | . | TRBV10-3 | AYGKDYNEQF
TRBJ2-7 | . | TRBV9 | ASSTIGDEQY
TRBJ2-1 | TRBD2 | TRBV30 | AWQAGTRRNEQF
TRBJ2-1 | TRBD1 | TRBV4-1 | ASSPSTYRDSLHNEQF
TRBJ2-7 | . | TRBV4-3 | ASSQDPAGTYEQY
TRBJ1-4 | . | TRBV11-2 | ASSLVFGATNEKLF
TRBJ1-3 | . | TRBV7-8 | ASSLVDRGNTIY
TRBJ1-4 | TRBD1 | TRBV7-2 | ASSFRPTGIGEKLF
TRBJ2-1 | TRBD1 | TRBV7-9 | ASSLAEGTGGLHEQF
TRBJ1-4 | . | TRBV7-8 | ASSLGALDSSFPEKLF
TRBJ2-6 | TRBD1 | TRBV7-2 | ASSSTLGQGSSGANVLT
TRBJ1-5 | . | TRBV12-3/TRBV12-4 | ASSWTSSQPQH
TRBJ2-5 | TRBD2 | TRBV12-3/TRBV12-4 | ASSLIGRDQETQY
TRBJ2-5 | TRBD2 | TRBV29-1 | SVEAGGGETQY
TRBJ2-1 | . | TRBV30 | AWRAGPAYNEQF
TRBJ2-1 | TRBD2 | TRBV11-2 | ASSLEAGLAGYNEQF
TRBJ1-2 | . | TRBV27 | ASSLSWGSGYGYT
TRBJ2-1 | . | TRBV27 | ASRLAYNEQF
TRBJ1-2 | . | TRBV20-1 | SARPELLAGYGYT
TRBJ2-1 | TRBD1 | TRBV4-2 | ASSQGQGALNEQF
TRBJ2-7 | TRBD2 | TRBV10-3 | AISDTGTSDEQY
TRBJ2-1 | TRBD2 | TRBV20-1 | SARGRAGNEQF
TRBJ2-1 | TRBD2 | TRBV20-1 | SASSGRAGSYNEQF
TRBJ2-3 | . | TRBV4-1 | ASGNGGPTSTDTQY
TRBJ1-1 | . | TRBV5-1 | ASSLGKNTEAF
TRBJ1-5 | . | TRBV4-3 | ASSLGPTVEQPQH
TRBJ2-5 | . | TRBV2 | ASTAMIQGSGQETQY
TRBJ2-7 | TRBD1 | TRBV28 | ASSYRGGEQY
TRBJ1-5 | TRBD1 | TRBV27 | ASSSLSDRGDQPQH
TRBJ2-7 | TRBD2 | TRBV19 | ASSITGSGGPYEQY
TRBJ2-1 | TRBD1 | TRBV5-1 | ASTLQGASEQF
TRBJ2-1 | . | TRBV11-2 | ASSLRPEGDQF
TRBJ2-1 | . | TRBV28 | ASSPLRDDNEQF
TRBJ1-2 | . | TRBV16 | ASSQSMTGYGYT
TRBJ2-1 | . | TRBV11-1 | ASSLGGWRRDYNEQF
TRBJ1-4 | . | TRBV25-1 | AGSGWTPATNEKLF